This T cell receptor beta chain stems from a study of a mutant IDH1 vaccine in newly diagnosed glioma. Study information: Before enrollment, the patients had been treated with radiotherapy alone, temozolomide alone, or both together. Most of them had received both.

As for this clone: Antigen specificity is unknown.

Sample time point: week 47, end of study. Vaccination used 300 ug of mutant IDH1 20-mer peptide per dose, with topical imiquimod. Clones were sequenced by immunoSEQ multiplex PCR, and TCRdb holds only the in-frame ones, with some missing. Of tens of thousands of clones in the sample, about 80% were seen once. This CDR3 spans 16 amino acids. Trimming removed 6 bases at V and 0 bases at J, with 15 bases between. Germline CDR1 and CDR2: LGHNA and YNFKEQ. This chain connects TRBV4-2 to TRBJ1-3; the D gene is possibly TRBD1 (6 bases). The receptor's source is a woman aged 40 to 49 with glioma. Some clones in this sample may be carry-over from other donors' samples. The sample consisted of PBMCs, taken from a glioma patient whose treatment included an IDH1 peptide vaccine. This chain's CDR3 is CASSYQGGSSGNTIYF. The CDR3 nucleotides read TGTGCCAGCAGTTATCAAGGGGGGAGCTCTGGAAACACCATATATTTT.